This is a list of T cell receptor beta chains from one sample in a study of shared clonotypes between healthy human individuals. The protocol was immunoSEQ multiplex PCR, while the TCRdb copy is restricted to in-frame clones and leaves out a portion. The sample holds about 2.5 million clones; 85% to 95% are singletons and the top ten take 0.3% to 0.4%. The sample consisted of naive CD4+ T cells from PBMCs. The origin of the receptors is a man aged 18 to 30 in good health. Some clones in this sample may be carry-over from other donors' samples. Both conserved end residues are part of each CDR3.

V gene: TRBV29-1; J gene: TRBJ2-1; CDR3 protein: CSAVGDRRTQGLAGGTLYNEQFF
V gene: TRBV7-3; J gene: TRBJ2-6; CDR3 protein: CASSPRTGAGANVLTF
V gene: TRBV30; J gene: TRBJ2-1; CDR3 protein: CAWRAGTSIHEQFF
V gene: TRBV5-6; J gene: TRBJ1-4; CDR3 protein: CASSFGRGWYEKLFF
V gene: TRBV5-6; J gene: TRBJ1-1; CDR3 protein: CASSVSTEAFF
V gene: TRBV5-6; J gene: TRBJ1-1; CDR3 protein: CASSAGDRITEAFF
V gene: TRBV9; J gene: TRBJ2-1; CDR3 protein: CASSVGLAGAVGNEQFF
V gene: TRBV7-9; J gene: TRBJ2-2; CDR3 protein: CASSTTGELFF
V gene: TRBV27; J gene: TRBJ1-1; CDR3 protein: CASSPTGEVTEAFF
V gene: TRBV10-3; J gene: TRBJ2-5; CDR3 protein: CAITRDTQETQYF
V gene: TRBV29-1; J gene: TRBJ1-1; CDR3 protein: CSVRPGQGVAEAFF
V gene: TRBV10-2; J gene: TRBJ2-4; CDR3 protein: CASSERIDRAQIAKNIQYF